Detailed here is one TCR beta chain. The antigen is not known. This CDR3 spans 14 amino acids. CDR1 is SGHVS and CDR2 is FNYEAQ in the germline V gene. Trimming removed 1 base at V and 11 bases at J, with 17 bases between. This entry comes from a study of cytomegalovirus exposure and HLA in healthy donors. The study's findings and limits: Listed as cytomegalovirus-associated were 164 TCR beta chains. Later work found most CMV-associated TCR beta chains apparently HLA-restricted. About 90% or about 30% of the time was how often most TCR beta V segments were productive, according to an earlier analysis.

The PCR employed 60 Vbeta primers together with 13 Jbeta primers. The method was immunoSEQ multiplex PCR; TCRdb's version includes in-frame clones alone and lacks a portion of them. The sample consists of approximately 160,000 clones, around 86% of them appearing once. The clonotype originates from a girl aged 2 to 10 in good health and CMV-seropositive. The rearrangement joins TRBV7-6 to TRBJ1-1; D is ambiguous. The sequencing input was PBMCs. The CDR3 sequence is CASSLEDRWEEAFF. In DNA, the CDR3 is TGTGCCAGCAGCTTAGAGGACCGATGGGAGGAGGCTTTCTTT.